Below are 29 T cell receptor beta chains sequenced from a single sample in a study of blood T cell repertoires in COVID-19. Here immunoSEQ multiplex PCR was the method, and the copy in TCRdb shows in-frame clones only, minus some. The table has 150,000 to 200,000 clones, more than 75% seen once. Sequenced material: peripheral blood. The receptor set was obtained from a woman aged 35 to 49 with COVID-19, enrolled during active disease.

The chain carries TRBV4-3 and TRBJ2-2; D perhaps matches TRBD2 (5 bases). Germline CDR1 is LGHNA and CDR2 is YSLEER. The CDR3 contains 15 residues. V dropped 2 bases and J dropped 6 bases, with 13 bases sitting between them. The CDR3 here is CASSQRTGSAGELFF. CDR3 bases: TGCGCCAGCAGCCAAAGAACGGGATCCGCCGGGGAGCTGTTTTTT.

The chain employs TRBV5-4 and TRBJ2-4; D perhaps matches TRBD2 (5 bases). The CDR3 covers 16 residues. Per germline, CDR1 SGHNT and CDR2 YYREEE (reference sequence). Between the trimmed V and J ends, which lost 1 base and 1 base, there was a span of 12 bases. The CDR3 loop is CASSLYDGGAKNIQYF. Written as DNA, the CDR3 is TGTGCCAGCAGCTTGTACGACGGCGGGGCCAAAAACATTCAGTACTTC.

This clone was detected a few times. The chain couples TRBV7-5 to TRBJ1-6; no DNA check was done on the table's D call, TRBD1. TRBV7-5 is a pseudogene segment. This CDR3 has 18 amino acids. Here the CDR3 DNA reads TGTGTCAGAAGCTTCACCTCTAATAGAACAGGTACTAATTCACCCCTCCACTTT. It is translated as CVRSFTSNRTGTNSPLHF.

The CDR3 region is CASSQSILAYEQYF. The CDR3, as DNA: TGCGCCAGCAGTCAATCGATACTAGCCTACGAGCAGTACTTC. The chain couples TRBV23-1 to TRBJ2-7, with D perhaps matching TRBD2 (5 bases). TRBV23-1 is classed as an ORF, of uncertain function. The CDR3 contains 14 residues. Trimming removed 0 bases from V and 2 bases from J, with 8 bases in between.

This clone came up a few times. The chain combines TRBV7-9 with TRBJ1-2, with D unresolved. Germline V gene lookup returns CDR1 SEHNR and CDR2 FQNEAQ (reference sequence). V gave up 0 bases and J gave up 4 bases, with 12 bases separating them. This CDR3 comprises 15 residues. CDR3 coding DNA: TGTGCCAGCAGCTTAGCTGCCATGAGAGGCTATGGCTACACCTTC. Residues: CASSLAAMRGYGYTF.

The sample holds one count of this clone. The chain recombines TRBV24-1 with TRBJ2-1; 9 bases match TRBD1. This CDR3 contains 15 residues. Losses at the gene ends were 5 bases for V and 2 bases for J; bases not matched to a gene: 3. Germline V gene lookup returns CDR1 KGHDR and CDR2 SFDVKD. CDR3 region: CATSARTGAYNEQFF. The CDR3 DNA is TGTGCCACCAGTGCGCGGACAGGGGCCTACAATGAGCAGTTCTTC.

V gene TRBV18 combines with J gene TRBJ1-4, with 9 bases aligning to TRBD1. V shed 3 bases and J 8 bases; nucleotides not matched to a gene: 7. The CDR3 totals 15 residues. The V gene's germline CDR1 is KGHSH and CDR2 LQKENI. CDR3 protein: CASSPPGQGGEKLFF. CDR3 bases: TGTGCCAGCTCACCTCCGGGACAGGGCGGCGAAAAACTGTTTTTT.

The V gene is TRBV10-3, the J gene TRBJ2-3, with D possibly being TRBD1 (6 bases). This CDR3 has 13 residues. V lost 7 bases and J lost 2, with 10 bases in between. Germline V gene lookup returns CDR1 ENHRY and CDR2 SYGVKD. In DNA, the CDR3 is TGTGCCATCACGGACAGCCTCACAGATACGCAGTATTTT. Amino acids: CAITDSLTDTQYF.

This clone was seen a few times. The chain uses TRBV24-1 and TRBJ2-1, with 8 nucleotides matching TRBD2. V lost 2 bases to trimming and J lost 5 bases; unmatched junction nucleotides: 4. The CDR3 consists of 15 residues. CDR1 is KGHDR and CDR2 is SFDVKD in the germline V gene. CDR3 amino acids: CATSDSGRGDNEQFF. CDR3 sequence (DNA): TGTGCCACCAGTGATTCGGGGCGGGGGGACAATGAGCAGTTCTTC.

The genes are TRBV5-4 and TRBJ2-3, with TRBD2 identical over 15 bases. The V gene's germline CDR1 is SGHNT and CDR2 YYREEE (reference sequence). This CDR3 region has 18 residues. The J segment lost 4 bases and the V segment lost 0 bases, leaving 6 bases of the junction unmatched. CDR3: CASSLAGLAGGYADTQYF. The CDR3 nucleotides are TGTGCCAGCAGCTTGGCGGGACTAGCGGGAGGATATGCAGATACGCAGTATTTT.

The chain carries TRBV6-5 and TRBJ1-1; D is ambiguous. Germline V CDR1 and CDR2: MNHEY, SVGAGI. This CDR3 comprises 13 residues. V gave up 10 bases and J gave up 6 bases, with 18 bases separating them. The CDR3 region has the DNA TGTGCCACCGCCAGGTTAAGAGTCGCTGAAGCTTTCTTT. Translation gives CATARLRVAEAFF.

This clone has more than one count but fewer than ten. This chain joins TRBV28 and TRBJ2-3, with TRBD1 as a possible D gene (6 bases). CDR1 MDHEN and CDR2 SYDVKM come from the germline V gene. The CDR3 is 14 amino acids. The ends were cut back, 5 bases at V and 2 bases at J, with 11 bases in the middle. CDR3 in amino acids: CASSDRGTTDTQYF. Here the CDR3 DNA reads TGTGCCAGCAGTGATAGGGGGACCACAGATACGCAGTATTTT.

CDR3: CASSPGPGQGSNEQFF. The CDR3 region has the DNA TGCGCCAGCAGCCCAGGGCCGGGACAGGGTAGCAATGAGCAGTTCTTC. V and J are TRBV5-1 and TRBJ2-1; 9 bases agree with TRBD1. After removal of 4 bases from V and 6 bases from J, the junction contained 11 bases not matched to a gene. Germline V lookup: CDR1 SGHRS, CDR2 YFSETQ. The CDR3 sequence is 16 residues long.

This clone was observed a handful of times. This chain's CDR3 is CASSQDARGLNYGYTF. The CDR3 coding sequence is TGTGCCAGCAGCCAAGACGCCCGAGGGCTCAACTATGGCTACACCTTC. The chain recombines TRBV4-2 with TRBJ1-2; D not certain. Germline-derived CDR1 and CDR2 are LGHNA and YNFKEQ. This CDR3 region has 16 residues. The V and J ends lost 0 bases and 2 bases respectively, with 13 bases between them.

The sample holds one count of this clone. The chain couples TRBV12-5 to TRBJ1-4; TRBD1 matches 7 bases. Germline-derived CDR1 and CDR2 are LGHNT and FRNRAP. Trimming took 0 bases from V and 9 from J; bases not matched to a gene: 1. This CDR3 has 13 residues. The CDR3 spells CASGLVDRQKLFF. The CDR3 DNA sequence: TGTGCTAGTGGTTTGGTGGACAGGCAAAAACTGTTTTTT.

There are a few counts of this clone. This chain connects TRBV3-1 (or the pseudogene TRBV3-2) to TRBJ2-2; 7 bases fit TRBD1. Germline CDR1 reads LGHDT; CDR2 reads YNNKEL (reference sequence). The CDR3 is 20 residues long. Unmatched junction bases numbered 20, after V lost 3 bases and J lost 4 bases. The CDR3 nucleotides are TGTGCCAGCAGCCACTCTCGGGACAGCATATTACCACGAGGCACCGGGGAGCTGTTTTTT. Its translation is CASSHSRDSILPRGTGELFF.

This chain links TRBV7-8 with TRBJ1-1, with TRBD1 matching over 8 bases. Trimming took 5 bases from V and 7 from J; bases not matched to a gene: 9. The CDR3 has 14 amino acids. Germline-derived CDR1 and CDR2 are SGHVS and FQNEAQ. The DNA for the CDR3 is TGTGCCAGCAGCCCTCAGGGGGCAGGGGGTGAAGCTTTCTTT. Protein: CASSPQGAGGEAFF.

A few counts support this clone. The chain has TRBV6-2 or TRBV6-3 and TRBJ1-2; D gene unclear. The V and J ends lost 4 bases and 8 bases respectively, with 17 bases between them. CDR1 MNHEY and CDR2 SVGEGT come from the germline V gene. The CDR3 sequence is 14 residues long. CDR3 sequence reads: CASSSPTGVRGYTF. CDR3 coding DNA: TGTGCCAGCAGTTCCCCAACCGGGGTGCGGGGCTACACCTTC.

The chain joins TRBV10-3 to TRBJ2-1; 11 bases line up with TRBD2. The CDR3 length is 15 residues. J lost 9 bases, V lost 2 bases, and 6 bases had no gene match. CDR1 and CDR2 (germline): ENHRY, SYGVKD. CDR3 sequence: CAISEPGLAGVEQFF. The DNA of the CDR3 is TGTGCCATCAGTGAGCCTGGACTAGCGGGTGTTGAGCAGTTCTTC.

V gene TRBV11-1 combines with J gene TRBJ2-2; TRBD1 matches 9 bases. Germline values: CDR1 SGHAT, CDR2 FQDESV (reference sequence). V was clipped by 6 bases and J by 5 bases; unmatched bases: 7. The length of the CDR3 is 15 residues. The CDR3 sequence is CASRTRDRVTGELFF. In DNA, the CDR3 is TGTGCCAGCAGGACCCGGGACAGGGTGACCGGGGAGCTGTTTTTT. Supplemented by reference TRBV11-1 and TRBJ2-2, the full variable domain reads EAEVAQSPRYKITEKSQAVAFWCDPISGHATLYWYRQILGQGPELLVQFQDESVVDDSQLPKDRFSAERLKGVDSTLKIQPAELGDSAMYLCASRTRDRVTGELFFGEGSRLTVL.

The chain uses TRBV4-3 and TRBJ2-3, with D maybe TRBD1 (6 bases). Deletions cut 4 bases from V and 5 bases from J, with 16 bases between. Germline V gene sequence: CDR1 LGHNA, CDR2 YSLEER. CDR3 length: 15 residues. The CDR3 sequence: CASSLWLGAKDTQYF. The CDR3 DNA sequence: TGCGCCAGCAGCCTCTGGCTGGGGGCGAAAGATACGCAGTATTTT.

This sequence joins TRBV28 and TRBJ1-5; no clear D gene. CDR1 and CDR2 from the germline V gene are MDHEN and SYDVKM. V was clipped by 6 bases and J by 0 bases, with 12 bases between them. There are 15 residues in the CDR3. The CDR3 here is CASSEQRHSNQPQHF. The CDR3 DNA is TGTGCCAGCAGCGAACAGAGACATAGCAATCAGCCCCAGCATTTT.

The V call is TRBV5-3, the J call TRBJ1-4, with TRBD1 as a possible D gene (6 bases). TRBV5-3 is an open reading frame, and its role is uncertain. The CDR3 spans 16 residues. The V and J ends lost 0 bases and 6 bases respectively, with 15 bases between them. The CDR3: CARSLADRDRDEKLFF. The DNA of the CDR3 is TGTGCCAGAAGCTTGGCGGACAGAGATCGGGATGAAAAACTGTTTTTT.

This CDR3 reads CASIADRPSYEQYF. Here the CDR3 DNA reads TGTGCCAGTATCGCGGACAGGCCTTCCTACGAGCAGTACTTC. The chain is built from TRBV6-5 and TRBJ2-7, with 7 nucleotides matching TRBD1. From germline, CDR1 is MNHEY and CDR2 SVGAGI. The CDR3 is 14 residues long. The ends lost 9 bases at V and 1 base at J; junction bases unmatched: 9.

The J gene is TRBJ2-1, the V gene TRBV24-1, with D perhaps TRBD1 (6 bases). Trimming shortened V by 5 bases and J by 5 bases, and 12 bases separated the two germline ends. Germline V gene sequence: CDR1 KGHDR, CDR2 SFDVKD. The CDR3 covers 14 residues. CDR3 sequence reads: CATSGQAGNNEQFF. The CDR3 DNA reads TGTGCCACCAGTGGACAGGCCGGGAACAATGAGCAGTTCTTC.

This chain connects TRBV5-1 to TRBJ1-2; 7 bases align to TRBD1. The CDR3 consists of 14 residues. J gave up 5 bases and V 1 base, and 5 bases lay outside the gene matches. Germline V gene lookup returns CDR1 SGHRS and CDR2 YFSETQ. The CDR3 loop is CASSLTGESYGYTF. The CDR3 DNA sequence: TGCGCCAGCAGCTTGACAGGGGAGAGTTATGGCTACACCTTC.

The chain employs TRBV4-2 and TRBJ1-2; D perhaps matches TRBD1 (6 bases). The V end lost 1 base, the J end lost 4 bases, and 13 bases lay between the germline ends. This CDR3 comprises 15 residues. Germline lookup yields CDR1 LGHNA and CDR2 YNFKEQ. Here the CDR3 DNA reads TGTGCCAGCAGCCAAGGGGCAGGGGTTGTCTATGGCTACACCTTC. Its protein product is CASSQGAGVVYGYTF.

The chain is built from TRBV6-5 and TRBJ1-2; 9 positions match TRBD1. In germline, CDR1 is MNHEY, CDR2 SVGAGI. The CDR3 is 14 residues long. With 6 bases clipped from V and 4 bases from J, the junction kept 6 bases outside the gene matches. The CDR3 spells CASSETGGAYGYTF. CDR3 bases: TGTGCCAGCAGCGAGACAGGGGGTGCCTATGGCTACACCTTC.

The V gene is TRBV19, the J gene TRBJ2-4; 15 bases are a match to TRBD2. Germline CDR1 reads LNHDA; CDR2 reads SQIVND (reference sequence). V gave up 0 bases and J gave up 0 bases; unmatched junction bases: 12. The CDR3 loop spans 22 amino acids. The CDR3 sequence is CASSIDRTSGRDSLLAKNIQYF. The DNA of the CDR3 is TGTGCCAGTAGTATAGACCGGACTAGCGGGAGGGATTCTTTATTAGCCAAAAACATTCAGTACTTC.